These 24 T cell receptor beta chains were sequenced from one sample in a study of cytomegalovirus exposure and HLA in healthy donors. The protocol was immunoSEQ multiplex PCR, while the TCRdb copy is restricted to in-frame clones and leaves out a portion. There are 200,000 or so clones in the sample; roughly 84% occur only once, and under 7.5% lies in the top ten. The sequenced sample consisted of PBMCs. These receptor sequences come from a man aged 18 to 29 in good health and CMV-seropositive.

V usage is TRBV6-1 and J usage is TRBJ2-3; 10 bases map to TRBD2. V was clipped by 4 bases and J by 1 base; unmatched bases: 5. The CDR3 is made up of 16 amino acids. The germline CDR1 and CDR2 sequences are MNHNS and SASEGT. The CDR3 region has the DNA TGTGCCAGCAGTGTTTCTAGCGGGAGCCGCACAGATACGCAGTATTTT. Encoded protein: CASSVSSGSRTDTQYF.

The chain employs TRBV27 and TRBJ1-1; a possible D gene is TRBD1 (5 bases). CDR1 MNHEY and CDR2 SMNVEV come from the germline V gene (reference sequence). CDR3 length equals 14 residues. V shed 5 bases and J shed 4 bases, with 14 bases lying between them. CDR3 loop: CASSLYGGSTEAFF. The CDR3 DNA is TGTGCCAGCAGTCTCTACGGGGGGAGCACTGAAGCTTTCTTT.

CDR3 nucleotide sequence: TGTGCCAGCAGTTCCTCCGGGACAGGGCTTTGGAACACTGAAGCTTTCTTT. Encoded protein: CASSSSGTGLWNTEAFF. The V and J genes are TRBV28 and TRBJ1-1; TRBD1 matches 9 bases. This CDR3 spans 17 amino acids. The germline gives CDR1 MDHEN, CDR2 SYDVKM. Losses at the gene ends were 4 bases for V and 1 base for J; bases not matched to a gene: 10.

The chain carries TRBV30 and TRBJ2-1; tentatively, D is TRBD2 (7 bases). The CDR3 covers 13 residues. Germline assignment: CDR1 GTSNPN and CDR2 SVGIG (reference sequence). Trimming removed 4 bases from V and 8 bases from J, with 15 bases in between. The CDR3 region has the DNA TGTGCCTGGAAGCCCCGGGGGGCCTATGAGCAGTTCTTC. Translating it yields CAWKPRGAYEQFF.

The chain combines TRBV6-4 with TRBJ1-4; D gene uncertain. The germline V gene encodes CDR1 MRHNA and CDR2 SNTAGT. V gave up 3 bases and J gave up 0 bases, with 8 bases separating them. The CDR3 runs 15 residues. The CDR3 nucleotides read TGTGCCAGCAGTGAGCCGGTTGCAACTAATGAAAAACTGTTTTTT. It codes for CASSEPVATNEKLFF.

CDR3 coding DNA: TGCGCCAGCAGCCAAGGCCCGGACAGGGGCTACTACGAGCAGTACTTC. Its protein product is CASSQGPDRGYYEQYF. The V and J genes are TRBV4-1 and TRBJ2-7; 9 bases line up with TRBD1. This CDR3 has 16 residues. CDR1 and CDR2 (germline): MGHRA, YSYEKL. Trimming removed 1 base from V and 3 bases from J; junction bases left unmatched: 7.

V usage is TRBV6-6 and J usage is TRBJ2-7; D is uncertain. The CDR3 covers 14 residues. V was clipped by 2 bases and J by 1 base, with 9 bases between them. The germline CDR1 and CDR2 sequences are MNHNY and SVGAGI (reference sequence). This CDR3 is CASSYGGRSYEQYF. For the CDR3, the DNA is TGTGCCAGCAGTTACGGCGGAAGGTCCTACGAGCAGTACTTC.

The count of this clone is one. The CDR3 DNA sequence: TGTGCCAGCAGCTTAAGCGATCCACGAGAGACCCAGTACTTC. Translating it yields CASSLSDPRETQYF. This chain connects TRBV7-7 to TRBJ2-5; D remains ambiguous. Germline V CDR1 and CDR2: SSHAT, FNYEAQ (reference sequence). The V and J ends lost 2 bases and 4 bases respectively, with 11 bases between them. This CDR3 spans 14 amino acids.

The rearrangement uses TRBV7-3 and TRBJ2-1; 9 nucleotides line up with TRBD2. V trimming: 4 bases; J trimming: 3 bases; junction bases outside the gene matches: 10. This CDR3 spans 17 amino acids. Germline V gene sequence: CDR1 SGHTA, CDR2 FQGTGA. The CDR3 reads CASSSSPLAGYYNEQFF. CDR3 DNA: TGTGCCAGCAGCTCCTCCCCTCTAGCGGGATACTACAATGAGCAGTTCTTC.

The CDR3 loop is CASSGLGLAGWNEQFF. The CDR3 DNA reads as TGTGCCAGCAGCGGCTTGGGACTAGCGGGATGGAATGAGCAGTTCTTC. This rearrangement joins TRBV7-3 to TRBJ2-1; 13 positions match TRBD2. The CDR3 is 16 amino acids. The germline V gene encodes CDR1 SGHTA and CDR2 FQGTGA. Trimming took 5 bases from V and 7 from J; bases not matched to a gene: 8.

Here the CDR3 DNA reads TGTGCCCGTGAGAGTACTAGCACAGATACGCAGTATTTT. Translation: CARESTSTDTQYF. The chain couples TRBV30 to TRBJ2-3; D gene unclear. CDR1 is GTSNPN and CDR2 is SVGIG in the germline V gene (reference sequence). Trimming took off 8 bases at V and 0 bases at J, with 12 bases between the two ends. This CDR3 is 13 amino acids long.

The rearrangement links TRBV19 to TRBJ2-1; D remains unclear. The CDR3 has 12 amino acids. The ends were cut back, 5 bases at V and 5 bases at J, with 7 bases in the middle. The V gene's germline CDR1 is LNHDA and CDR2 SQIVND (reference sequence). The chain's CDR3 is CASSATDNEQFF. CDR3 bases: TGTGCCAGTAGTGCCACAGACAATGAGCAGTTCTTC.

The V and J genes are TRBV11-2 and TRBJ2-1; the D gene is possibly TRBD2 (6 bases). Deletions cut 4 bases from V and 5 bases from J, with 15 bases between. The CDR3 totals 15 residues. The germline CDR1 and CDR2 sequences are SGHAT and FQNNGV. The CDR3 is CASSSPRGTNNEQFF. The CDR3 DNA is TGTGCCAGCAGCTCCCCCCGGGGGACCAACAATGAGCAGTTCTTC. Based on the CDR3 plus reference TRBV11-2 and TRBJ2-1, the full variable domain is EAGVAQSPRYKIIEKRQSVAFWCNPISGHATLYWYQQILGQGPKLLIQFQNNGVVDDSQLPKDRFSAERLKGVDSTLKIQPAKLEDSAVYLCASSSPRGTNNEQFFGPGTRLTVL.

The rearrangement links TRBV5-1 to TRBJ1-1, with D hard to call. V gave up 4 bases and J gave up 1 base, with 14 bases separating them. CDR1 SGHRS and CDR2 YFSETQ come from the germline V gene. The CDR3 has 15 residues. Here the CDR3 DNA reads TGCGCCAGCAGCCAGATAGGACGGGGGAACACTGAAGCTTTCTTT. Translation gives CASSQIGRGNTEAFF.

The CDR3 sequence is CASSEYRGREQYF. The CDR3 nucleotides are TGTGCCAGCAGTGAATATCGCGGGCGCGAGCAGTACTTC. The V gene is TRBV25-1, the J gene TRBJ2-7; weak D call: TRBD2 (5 bases). The V end was cut by 0 bases, the J end by 6 bases, with 9 bases between. Germline V gene data show CDR1 as MGHDK and CDR2 as SYGVNS. CDR3 length equals 13 residues.

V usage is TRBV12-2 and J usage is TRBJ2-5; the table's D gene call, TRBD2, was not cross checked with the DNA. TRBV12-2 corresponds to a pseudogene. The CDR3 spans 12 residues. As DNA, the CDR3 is TGTGCAAGTCGCTTAGCCGATCCCCGCCGAGACTTC. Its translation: CASRLADPRRDF.

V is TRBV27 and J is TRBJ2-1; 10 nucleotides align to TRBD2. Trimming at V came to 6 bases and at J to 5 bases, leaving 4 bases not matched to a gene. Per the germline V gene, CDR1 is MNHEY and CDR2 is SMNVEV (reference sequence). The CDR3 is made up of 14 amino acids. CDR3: CASRTSGINNEQFF. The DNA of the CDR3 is TGTGCCAGCAGAACTAGCGGGATAAACAATGAGCAGTTCTTC.

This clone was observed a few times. Written as DNA, the CDR3 is TGTGCCAGCAGCTTAGACCGTAGCTCCTACGAGCAGTACTTC. As protein: CASSLDRSSYEQYF. J is TRBJ2-7 and V is TRBV7-8, with D uncertain. Germline CDR1 SGHVS, CDR2 FQNEAQ. Trimming left V 1 base short and J 0 bases short, with 7 bases between. The CDR3 is 14 residues long.

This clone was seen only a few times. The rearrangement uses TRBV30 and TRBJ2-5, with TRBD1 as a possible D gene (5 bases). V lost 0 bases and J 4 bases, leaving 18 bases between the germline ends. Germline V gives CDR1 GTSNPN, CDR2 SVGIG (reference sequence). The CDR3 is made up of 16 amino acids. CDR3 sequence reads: CAWSVTQGIMGETQYF. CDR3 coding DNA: TGTGCCTGGAGTGTAACCCAGGGAATAATGGGAGAGACCCAGTACTTC.

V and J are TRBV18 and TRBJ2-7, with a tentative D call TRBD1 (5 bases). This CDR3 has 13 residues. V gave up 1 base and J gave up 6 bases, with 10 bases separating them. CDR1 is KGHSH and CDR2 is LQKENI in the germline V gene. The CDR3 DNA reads TGTGCCAGCTCACCACTGGACAAGGGCGAGCAGTACTTC. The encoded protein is CASSPLDKGEQYF. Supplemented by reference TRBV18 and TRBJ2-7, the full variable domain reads NAGVMQNPRHLVRRRGQEARLRCSPMKGHSHVYWYRQLPEEGLKFMVYLQKENIIDESGMPKERFSAEFPKEGPSILRIQQVVRGDSAAYFCASSPLDKGEQYFGPGTRLTVT.

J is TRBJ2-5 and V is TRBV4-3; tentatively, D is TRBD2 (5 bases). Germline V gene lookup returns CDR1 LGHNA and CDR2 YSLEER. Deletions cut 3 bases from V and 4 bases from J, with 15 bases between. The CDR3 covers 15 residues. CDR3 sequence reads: CASSQTGSPRETQYF. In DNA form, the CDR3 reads TGCGCCAGCAGCCAGACGGGGTCCCCGCGAGAGACCCAGTACTTC.

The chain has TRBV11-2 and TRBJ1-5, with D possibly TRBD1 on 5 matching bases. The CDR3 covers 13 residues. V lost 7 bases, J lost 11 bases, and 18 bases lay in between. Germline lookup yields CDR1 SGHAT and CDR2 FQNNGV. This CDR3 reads CASTQGGAQAQHF. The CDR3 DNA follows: TGTGCCAGCACCCAGGGTGGGGCCCAAGCCCAGCATTTT. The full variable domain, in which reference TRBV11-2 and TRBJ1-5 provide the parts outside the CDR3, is EAGVAQSPRYKIIEKRQSVAFWCNPISGHATLYWYQQILGQGPKLLIQFQNNGVVDDSQLPKDRFSAERLKGVDSTLKIQPAKLEDSAVYLCASTQGGAQAQHFGDGTRLSIL.

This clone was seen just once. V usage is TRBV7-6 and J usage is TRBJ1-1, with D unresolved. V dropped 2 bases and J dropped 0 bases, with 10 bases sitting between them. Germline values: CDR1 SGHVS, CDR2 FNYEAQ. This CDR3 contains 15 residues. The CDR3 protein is CASSLTGLLNTEAFF. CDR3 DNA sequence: TGTGCCAGCAGCTTAACTGGGCTATTGAACACTGAAGCTTTCTTT.

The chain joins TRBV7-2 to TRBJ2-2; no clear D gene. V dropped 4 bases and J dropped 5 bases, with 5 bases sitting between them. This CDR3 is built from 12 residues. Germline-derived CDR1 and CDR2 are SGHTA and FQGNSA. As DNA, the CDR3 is TGTGCCAGCAGCTGGGCGACCGGGGAGCTGTTTTTT. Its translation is CASSWATGELFF. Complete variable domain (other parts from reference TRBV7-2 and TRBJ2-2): GAGVSQSPSNKVTEKGKDVELRCDPISGHTALYWYRQSLGQGLEFLIYFQGNSAPDKSGLPSDRFSAERTGGSVSTLTIQRTQQEDSAVYLCASSWATGELFFGEGSRLTVL.